The 2 T cell receptor beta chains below come from one sample, sequenced in a study of blood T cells in healthy people across ages. The use of a sample-barcoded 5' primer and a J-beta primer mix characterized a second PCR of about 6 to 11 cycles. One entry per CDR3 protein, called by TCRdb with MiXCR from the 5' RACE reads. The sample lists 1,800,000 or so distinct CDR3 sequences, around 42% occurring once. The sequenced sample was blood. The receptors here all came from a human donor in good health.

The table lists this clonotype with a few counts. The rearrangement joins TRBV7-8 to TRBJ1-4; D is unclear. V was shortened by 3 bases and J by 0 bases, with 11 bases between the two germline ends. Per germline, CDR1 SGHVS and CDR2 FQNEAQ. The length of the CDR3 is 16 residues. CDR3 sequence reads: CASSFLPAATNEKLFF. DNA of the CDR3: TGTGCCAGCAGCTTTCTGCCCGCCGCAACTAATGAAAAACTGTTTTTT.

The chain employs TRBV7-8 and TRBJ1-5; 8 nucleotides line up with TRBD1. The CDR3 extends over 16 amino acids. Germline CDR1 SGHVS, CDR2 FQNEAQ. V shed 3 bases and J 1 base; nucleotides not matched to a gene: 5. The CDR3 protein is CASSLKRTGSNQPQHF. The CDR3 DNA reads as TGTGCCAGCAGCTTGAAACGGACAGGGAGCAATCAGCCCCAGCATTTT.